This T cell receptor beta chain was retrieved from a study of PD-L1 blockade in urothelial cancer. Trimming took 4 bases from V and 7 from J; bases not matched to a gene: 7. CDR3 length: 14 amino acids. From germline, CDR1 is MNHEY and CDR2 SVGAGI. The method was immunoSEQ multiplex PCR; TCRdb's version includes in-frame clones alone and lacks a portion of them. Of 55,000 to 85,000 clones in the sample, about 89% were seen once. Study-wide results and limits: Where pretreatment blood TCR clonality fell below the median, better survival was predicted.

Every patient provided from 1 to 8 samples, collected pretreatment and on-treatment. In the case of this clone: The target antigen is unknown.

V usage is TRBV6-5 and J usage is TRBJ2-5, with 9 bases matching TRBD1. The TCR comes from a man between 60 and 75 years old with urothelial cancer. The source material was PBMCs, sampled around atezolizumab (anti-PD-L1) treatment. The CDR3 DNA follows: TGTGCCAGCAGTTTCCGGGACAGGGACGGGACCCAGTACTTC. It specifies CASSFRDRDGTQYF.